This T cell receptor (beta chain) stems from a study of cytomegalovirus exposure and HLA in healthy donors. As for the study in general: Counted in an early data release were about 85 million unique TCRs from HLA-typed donors.

Broader study findings: A few CMV-associated chains were confirmed in vitro to be specific for CMV antigens.

The PCR employed 60 Vbeta primers together with 13 Jbeta primers. Clones were sequenced by immunoSEQ multiplex PCR, and TCRdb holds only the in-frame ones, with some missing. The repertoire holds 60,000 to 70,000 clones, with about 82% as singletons. Of note for this clone: What it binds is unknown.

Nominally healthy donors provided the samples, though records likely missed some immune exposures. Trimming removed 6 bases from V and 2 bases from J, with 20 bases in between. The CDR3 consists of 16 residues. The germline V gene has CDR1 WNHNN and CDR2 SYGVQD (reference sequence). The sequenced sample consisted of PBMCs. This clonotype was sampled from a young woman in good health and CMV-seronegative. The chain links TRBV10-1 to TRBJ2-7; the D gene is possibly TRBD1 (7 bases). CDR3 nucleotides: TGCGCCAGCAGCTTTGGGCGGGACAGTCATACCTACGAGCAGTACTTC. This codes for CASSFGRDSHTYEQYF.